This TCR beta chain was obtained from a study of patients and donors after allogeneic stem cell transplantation. CDR1 and CDR2 (germline): SGHTA, FQGTGA. J gave up 4 bases and V 4 bases, and 3 bases lay outside the gene matches. This CDR3 spans 14 amino acids. TCRdb analysed the RT-PCR reads with MiXCR anew, one entry per CDR3 protein. The table lists hundreds of thousands of distinct CDR3 sequences, roughly 17% of them singletons. The V call is TRBV7-3, the J call TRBJ2-5; 10 bases match TRBD1. The specimen was blood, either unsorted or a sorted T cell fraction (not recorded which). The clonotype originates from a human donor who was either an allogeneic HSCT recipient or a stem cell or donor lymphocyte infusion donor (not recorded which). It is not recorded whose cells these are; they may come from a transplant donor. The CDR3 here is CASSSTGGRETQYF. The CDR3, as DNA: TGTGCCAGCAGCTCGACAGGGGGCCGAGAGACCCAGTACTTC.